Each of the 8 T cell receptor beta chains below was sequenced from the same sample in a study of blood T cell repertoires in COVID-19 (dated by TCRdb to the early 2020s). Receptor libraries were prepared by the immunoSEQ multiplex PCR assay. Entries here come from immuneACCESS through TCRdb and include only in-frame sequences with V and J called. Some clones fail to appear in such tables; in the studies checked, an unresolved V gene covers under half of the shortfall, and the cause of the remainder is unknown. A total of roughly 480,000 clones appear in this sample, 85% to 90% of them only once. The leading ten clones occupy approximately 0.9% of the sample. The sequenced material came from peripheral blood. The receptors come from a man aged 18-30 years with COVID-19, enrolled during active disease.

This clone has only one observation. The chain uses TRBV7-9 and TRBJ2-3, with 7 bases identical to TRBD2. Germline V lookup: CDR1 SEHNR, CDR2 FQNEAQ (reference sequence). CDR3 length: 16 amino acids. V shed 4 bases, J shed 2 bases, and the junction held 9 bases outside the gene matches. In nucleotides, the CDR3 is TGTGCCAGCAGCTCCGGGACTACGATTCTCACAGATACGCAGTATTTT. It is translated as CASSSGTTILTDTQYF.

This clone turned up a few times. The chain combines TRBV5-4 with TRBJ2-1, with D unclear. V was shortened by 4 bases and J by 5 bases, with 7 bases between the two germline ends. Germline V gene lookup returns CDR1 SGHNT and CDR2 YYREEE (reference sequence). The CDR3 has 12 amino acids. The CDR3 DNA is TGTGCCAGCAGCCCAAGAGACAATGAGCAGTTCTTC. Protein sequence: CASSPRDNEQFF.

CDR3 loop: CASSEGVSNYGYTF. The CDR3 nucleotides read TGCGCCAGCAGTGAAGGGGTGAGCAACTATGGCTACACCTTC. V gene TRBV10-2 combines with J gene TRBJ1-2; D perhaps matches TRBD1 (5 bases). Germline V gene data show CDR1 as WSHSY and CDR2 as SAAADI. Between the trimmed V and J ends, which lost 3 bases and 2 bases, there was a span of 10 bases. The CDR3 contains 14 residues.

The chain links TRBV25-1 to TRBJ2-3; 8 bases are a match to TRBD1. Germline values: CDR1 MGHDK, CDR2 SYGVNS. Unmatched junction bases numbered 13, after V lost 6 bases and J lost 8 bases. The CDR3 spans 15 residues. The chain's CDR3 is CASSYRDRQTPTQYF. The CDR3 region has the DNA TGTGCCAGCAGCTACCGGGACAGGCAGACCCCTACGCAGTATTTT.

V gene TRBV6-5 combines with J gene TRBJ1-5; 7 bases align to TRBD1. CDR1 is MNHEY, CDR2 SVGAGI, per germline. Trimming took 5 bases from V and 7 from J; bases not matched to a gene: 5. The CDR3 length is 13 residues. The CDR3 is CASSQGGGQPQHF. The CDR3 region has the DNA TGTGCCAGCAGTCAGGGGGGTGGACAGCCCCAGCATTTT.

V usage is TRBV19 and J usage is TRBJ2-3; 10 nucleotides match TRBD1. J lost 2 bases, V lost 3 bases, and 5 bases had no gene match. The V gene's germline CDR1 is LNHDA and CDR2 SQIVND (reference sequence). CDR3 length: 16 amino acids. The CDR3 loop is CASSIRDRGNTDTQYF. The CDR3 coding sequence is TGTGCCAGTAGTATCCGGGACAGGGGTAACACAGATACGCAGTATTTT.

V is TRBV12-5 and J is TRBJ2-7, with unresolved D. V was shortened by 2 bases and J by 3 bases, with 8 bases between the two germline ends. The CDR3 sequence is 13 residues long. Germline assignment: CDR1 LGHNT and CDR2 FRNRAP. CDR3 in DNA: TGTGCTAGTGGTTTGACAGAGAACTACGAGCAGTACTTC. Translated, it gives CASGLTENYEQYF.

The chain uses TRBV19 and TRBJ2-1, with TRBD2 as a possible D gene (5 bases). This CDR3 region has 14 residues. Germline V lookup: CDR1 LNHDA, CDR2 SQIVND (reference sequence). V was clipped by 6 bases and J by 2 bases, with 11 bases between them. CDR3 region: CASSRGSTYNEQFF. For the CDR3, the DNA is TGTGCCAGTAGCAGAGGGAGTACCTACAATGAGCAGTTCTTC.